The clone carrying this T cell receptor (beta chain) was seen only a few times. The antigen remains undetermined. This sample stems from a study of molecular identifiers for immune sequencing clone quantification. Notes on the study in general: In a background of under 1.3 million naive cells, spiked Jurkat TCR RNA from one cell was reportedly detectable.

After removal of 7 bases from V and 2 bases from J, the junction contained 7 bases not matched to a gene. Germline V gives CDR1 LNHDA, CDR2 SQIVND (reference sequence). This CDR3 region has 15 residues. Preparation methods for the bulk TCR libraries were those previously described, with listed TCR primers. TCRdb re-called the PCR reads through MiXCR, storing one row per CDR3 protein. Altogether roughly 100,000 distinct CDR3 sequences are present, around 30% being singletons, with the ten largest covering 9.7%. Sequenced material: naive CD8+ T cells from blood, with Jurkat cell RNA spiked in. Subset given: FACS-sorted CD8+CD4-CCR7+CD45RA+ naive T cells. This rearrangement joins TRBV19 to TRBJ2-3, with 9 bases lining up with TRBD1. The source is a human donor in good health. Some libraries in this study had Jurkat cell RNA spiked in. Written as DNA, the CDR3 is TGTGCCAGTACCAAGCGGACAGGGGCCACAGATACGCAGTATTTT. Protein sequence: CASTKRTGATDTQYF.